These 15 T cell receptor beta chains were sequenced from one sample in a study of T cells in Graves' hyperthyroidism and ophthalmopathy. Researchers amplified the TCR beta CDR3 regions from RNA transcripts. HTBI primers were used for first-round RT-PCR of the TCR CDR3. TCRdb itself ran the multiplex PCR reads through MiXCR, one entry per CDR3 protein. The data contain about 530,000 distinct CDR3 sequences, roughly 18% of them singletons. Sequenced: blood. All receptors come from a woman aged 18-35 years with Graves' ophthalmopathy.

This CDR3 reads CAISESGTGGDGYTF. The DNA of the CDR3 is TGTGCCATCAGTGAGTCCGGGACAGGGGGCGATGGCTACACCTTC. This chain links TRBV10-3 with TRBJ1-2; 12 bases align to TRBD1. CDR3 length: 15 residues. The V gene end was trimmed by 0 bases and the J gene end by 6 bases; junction bases not matched to a gene: 2. The germline V gene encodes CDR1 ENHRY and CDR2 SYGVKD.

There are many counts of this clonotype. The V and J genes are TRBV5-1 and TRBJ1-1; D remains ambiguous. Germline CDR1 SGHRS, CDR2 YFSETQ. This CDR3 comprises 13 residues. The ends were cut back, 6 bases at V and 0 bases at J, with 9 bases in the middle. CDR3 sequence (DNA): TGCGCCAGCATGGCCGAGATGAACACTGAAGCTTTCTTT. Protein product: CASMAEMNTEAFF.

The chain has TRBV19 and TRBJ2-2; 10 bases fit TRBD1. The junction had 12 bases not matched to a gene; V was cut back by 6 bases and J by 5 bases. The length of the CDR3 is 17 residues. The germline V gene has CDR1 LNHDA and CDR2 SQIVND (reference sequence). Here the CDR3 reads CASSIGQGGTLTGELFF. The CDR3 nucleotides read TGTGCCAGTAGCATCGGACAGGGGGGAACTTTGACCGGGGAGCTGTTTTTT. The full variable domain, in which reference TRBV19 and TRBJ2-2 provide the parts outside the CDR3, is DGGITQSPKYLFRKEGQNVTLSCEQNLNHDAMYWYRQDPGQGLRLIYYSQIVNDFQKGDIAEGYSVSREKKESFPLTVTSAQKNPTAFYLCASSIGQGGTLTGELFFGEGSRLTVL.

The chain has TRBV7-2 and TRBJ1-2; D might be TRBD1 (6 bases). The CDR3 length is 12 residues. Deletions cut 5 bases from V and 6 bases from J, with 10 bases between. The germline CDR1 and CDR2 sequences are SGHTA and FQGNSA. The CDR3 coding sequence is TGTGCCAGCAGCCGGACAGTGAATGGCTACACCTTC. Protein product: CASSRTVNGYTF.

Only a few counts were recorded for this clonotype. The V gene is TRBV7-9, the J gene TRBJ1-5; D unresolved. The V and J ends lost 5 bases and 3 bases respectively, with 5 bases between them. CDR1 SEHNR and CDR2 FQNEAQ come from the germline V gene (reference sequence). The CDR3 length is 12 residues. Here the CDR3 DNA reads TGTGCCAGCAGCATGAACAATCAGCCCCAGCATTTT. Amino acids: CASSMNNQPQHF.

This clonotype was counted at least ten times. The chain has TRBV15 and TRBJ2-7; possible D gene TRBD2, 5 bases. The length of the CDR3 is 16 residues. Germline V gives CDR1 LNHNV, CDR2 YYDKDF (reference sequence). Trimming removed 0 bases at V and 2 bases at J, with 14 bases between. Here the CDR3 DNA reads TGTGCCACCAGCAGAGATCGTCGGAGAGGGACCTACGAGCAGTACTTC. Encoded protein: CATSRDRRRGTYEQYF.

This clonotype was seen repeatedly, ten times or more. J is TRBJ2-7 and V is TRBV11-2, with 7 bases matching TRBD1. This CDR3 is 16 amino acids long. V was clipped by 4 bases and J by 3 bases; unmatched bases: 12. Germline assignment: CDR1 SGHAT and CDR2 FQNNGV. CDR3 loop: CASSSRDSWFDYEQYF. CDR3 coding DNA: TGTGCCAGCAGCTCACGGGACAGTTGGTTCGACTACGAGCAGTACTTC.

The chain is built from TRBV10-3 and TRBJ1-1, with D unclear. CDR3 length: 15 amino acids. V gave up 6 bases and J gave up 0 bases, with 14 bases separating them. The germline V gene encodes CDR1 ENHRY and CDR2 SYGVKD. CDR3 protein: CAIRDGRAMNTEAFF. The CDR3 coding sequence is TGTGCCATCAGAGATGGACGGGCCATGAACACTGAAGCTTTCTTT.

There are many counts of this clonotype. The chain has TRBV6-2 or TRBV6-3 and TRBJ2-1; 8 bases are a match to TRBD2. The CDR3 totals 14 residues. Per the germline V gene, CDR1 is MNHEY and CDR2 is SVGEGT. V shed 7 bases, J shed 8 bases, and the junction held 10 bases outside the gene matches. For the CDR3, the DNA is TGTGCCAGCAATTCCTTAGCGGGAATGGATGAGCAGTTCTTC. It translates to CASNSLAGMDEQFF.

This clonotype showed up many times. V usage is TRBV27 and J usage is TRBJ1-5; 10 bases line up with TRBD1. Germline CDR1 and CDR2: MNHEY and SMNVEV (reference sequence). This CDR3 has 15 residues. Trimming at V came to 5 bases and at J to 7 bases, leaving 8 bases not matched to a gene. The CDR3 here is CASSLRQGAQQPQHF. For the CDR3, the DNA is TGTGCCAGCAGTCTCAGACAGGGGGCTCAGCAGCCCCAGCATTTT.

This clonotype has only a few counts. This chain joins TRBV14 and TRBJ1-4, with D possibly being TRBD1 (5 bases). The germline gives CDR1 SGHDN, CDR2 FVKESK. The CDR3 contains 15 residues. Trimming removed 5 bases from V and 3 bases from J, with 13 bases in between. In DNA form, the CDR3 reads TGTGCCAGCAGCTCCTGGGGCTCGGCTAATGAAAAACTGTTTTTT. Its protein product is CASSSWGSANEKLFF.

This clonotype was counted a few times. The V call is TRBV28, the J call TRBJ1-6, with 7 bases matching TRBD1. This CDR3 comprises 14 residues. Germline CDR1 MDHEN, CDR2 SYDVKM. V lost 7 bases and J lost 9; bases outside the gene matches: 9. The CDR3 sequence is CASNRGAYGSPLHF. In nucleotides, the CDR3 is TGTGCCAGCAACAGGGGAGCTTACGGTTCACCCCTCCACTTT.

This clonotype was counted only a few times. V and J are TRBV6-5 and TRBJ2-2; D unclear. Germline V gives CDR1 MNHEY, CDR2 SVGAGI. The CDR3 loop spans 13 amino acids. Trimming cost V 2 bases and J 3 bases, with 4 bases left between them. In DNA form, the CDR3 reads TGTGCCAGCAGTTACCACGACACCGGGGAGCTGTTTTTT. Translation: CASSYHDTGELFF.

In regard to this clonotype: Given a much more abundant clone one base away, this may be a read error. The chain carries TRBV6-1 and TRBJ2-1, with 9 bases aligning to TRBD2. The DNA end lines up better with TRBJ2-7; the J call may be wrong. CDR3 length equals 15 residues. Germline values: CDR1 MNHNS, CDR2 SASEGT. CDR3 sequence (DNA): TGTGCCAGCAGTGTGACTAGCGGCCCCTACAATGAGCAGTACTTC. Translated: CASSVTSGPYNEQYF.

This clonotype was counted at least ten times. The CDR3 bases are TGCAGTGCTTCACGCGACGCTAGCGGGAGAGGGCCGGCAGAGACCCAGTACTTC. It translates to CSASRDASGRGPAETQYF. The chain links TRBV20-1 to TRBJ2-5; 10 nucleotides align to TRBD2. CDR1 is DFQATT, CDR2 SNEGSKA, per germline (reference sequence). With 5 bases clipped from V and 4 bases from J, the junction kept 19 bases outside the gene matches. This CDR3 comprises 18 residues.